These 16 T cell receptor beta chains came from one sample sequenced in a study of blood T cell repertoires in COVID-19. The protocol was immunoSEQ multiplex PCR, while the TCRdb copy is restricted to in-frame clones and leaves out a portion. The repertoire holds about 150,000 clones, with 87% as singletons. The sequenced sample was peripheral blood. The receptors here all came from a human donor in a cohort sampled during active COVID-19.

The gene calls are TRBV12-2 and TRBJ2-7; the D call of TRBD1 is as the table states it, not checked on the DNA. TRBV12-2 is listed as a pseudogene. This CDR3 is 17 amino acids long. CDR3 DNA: TGTGCAAGTCGCTTAGCCGGCGCACAGGGAGCCTCCTACGAGCAGTACTTC. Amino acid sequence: CASRLAGAQGASYEQYF.

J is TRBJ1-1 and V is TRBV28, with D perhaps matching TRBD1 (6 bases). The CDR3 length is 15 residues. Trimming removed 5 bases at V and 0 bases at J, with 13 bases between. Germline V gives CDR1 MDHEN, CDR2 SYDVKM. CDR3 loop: CASSLQDSLNTEAFF. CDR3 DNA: TGTGCCAGCAGTCTACAGGACAGCTTGAACACTGAAGCTTTCTTT.

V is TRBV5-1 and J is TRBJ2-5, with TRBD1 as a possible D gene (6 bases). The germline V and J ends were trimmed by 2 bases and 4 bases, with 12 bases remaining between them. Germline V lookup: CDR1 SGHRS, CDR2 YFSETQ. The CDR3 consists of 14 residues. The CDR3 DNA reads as TGCGCCAGCAGCTTTTCGACAGGCGGAGAGACCCAGTACTTC. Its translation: CASSFSTGGETQYF. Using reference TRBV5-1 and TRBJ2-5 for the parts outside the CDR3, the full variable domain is KAGVTQTPRYLIKTRGQQVTLSCSPISGHRSVSWYQQTPGQGLQFLFEYFSETQRNKGNFPGRFSGRQFSNSRSEMNVSTLELGDSALYLCASSFSTGGETQYFGPGTRLLVL.

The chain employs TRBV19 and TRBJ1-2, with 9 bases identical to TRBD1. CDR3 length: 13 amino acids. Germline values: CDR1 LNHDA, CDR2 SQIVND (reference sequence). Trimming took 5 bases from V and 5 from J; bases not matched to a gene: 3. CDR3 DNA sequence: TGTGCCAGTAGTCCCGGGACAGGGTATGGCTACACCTTC. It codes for CASSPGTGYGYTF. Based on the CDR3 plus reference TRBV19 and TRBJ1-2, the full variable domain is DGGITQSPKYLFRKEGQNVTLSCEQNLNHDAMYWYRQDPGQGLRLIYYSQIVNDFQKGDIAEGYSVSREKKESFPLTVTSAQKNPTAFYLCASSPGTGYGYTFGSGTRLTVV.

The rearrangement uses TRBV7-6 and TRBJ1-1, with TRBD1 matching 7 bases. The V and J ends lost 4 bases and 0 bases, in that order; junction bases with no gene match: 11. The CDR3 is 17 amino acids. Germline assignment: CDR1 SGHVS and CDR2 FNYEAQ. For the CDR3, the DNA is TGTGCCAGCAGCTCGCGGCCCGGGACAGATATGAACACTGAAGCTTTCTTT. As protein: CASSSRPGTDMNTEAFF.

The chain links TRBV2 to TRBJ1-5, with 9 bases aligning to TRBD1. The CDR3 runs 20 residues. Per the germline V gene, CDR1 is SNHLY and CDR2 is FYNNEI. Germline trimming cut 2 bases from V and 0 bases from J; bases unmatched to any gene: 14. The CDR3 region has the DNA TGTGCCAGCAGTGAACCCTCGGGACAGGGATGGAAGTATAGCAATCAGCCCCAGCATTTT. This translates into CASSEPSGQGWKYSNQPQHF.

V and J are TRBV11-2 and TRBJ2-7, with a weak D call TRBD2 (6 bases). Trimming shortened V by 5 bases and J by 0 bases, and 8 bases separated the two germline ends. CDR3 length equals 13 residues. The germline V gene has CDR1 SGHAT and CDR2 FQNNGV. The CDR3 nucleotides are TGTGCCAGCAGCGGGGGGAACTCCTACGAGCAGTACTTC. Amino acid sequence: CASSGGNSYEQYF.

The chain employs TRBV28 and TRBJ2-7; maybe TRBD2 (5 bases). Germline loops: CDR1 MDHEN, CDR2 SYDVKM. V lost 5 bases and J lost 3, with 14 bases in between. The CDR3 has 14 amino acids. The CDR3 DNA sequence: TGTGCCAGCAGTGTTGAGGGAGCGTACTACGAGCAGTACTTC. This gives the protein CASSVEGAYYEQYF.

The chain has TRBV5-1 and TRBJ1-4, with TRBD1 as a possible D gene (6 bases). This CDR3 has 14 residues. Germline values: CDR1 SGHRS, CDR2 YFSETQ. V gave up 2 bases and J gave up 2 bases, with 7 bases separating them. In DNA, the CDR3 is TGCGCCAGCAGCTTCCAGGGGACTAATGAAAAACTGTTTTTT. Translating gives CASSFQGTNEKLFF.

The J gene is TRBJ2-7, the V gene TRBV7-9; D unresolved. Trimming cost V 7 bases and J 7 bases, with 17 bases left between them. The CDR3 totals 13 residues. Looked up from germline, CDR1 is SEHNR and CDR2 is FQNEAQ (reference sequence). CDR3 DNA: TGTGCCAGCACCCACTCGGCGGCGCGGGAGCAGTACTTC. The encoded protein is CASTHSAAREQYF.

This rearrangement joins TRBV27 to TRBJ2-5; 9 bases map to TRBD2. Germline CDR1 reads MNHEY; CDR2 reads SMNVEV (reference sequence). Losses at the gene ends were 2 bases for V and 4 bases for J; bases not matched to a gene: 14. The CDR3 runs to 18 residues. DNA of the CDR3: TGTGCCAGCAGTTTAGGTGCGGGGGGGAGTCGGTCTTCAGAGACCCAGTACTTC. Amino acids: CASSLGAGGSRSSETQYF.

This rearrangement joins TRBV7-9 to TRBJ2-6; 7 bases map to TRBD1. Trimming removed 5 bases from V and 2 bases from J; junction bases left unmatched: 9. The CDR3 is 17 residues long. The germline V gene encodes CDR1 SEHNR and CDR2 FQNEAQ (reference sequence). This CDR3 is CASSTWDSIAGANVLTF. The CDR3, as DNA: TGTGCCAGCAGCACCTGGGACAGTATTGCTGGGGCCAACGTCCTGACTTTC.

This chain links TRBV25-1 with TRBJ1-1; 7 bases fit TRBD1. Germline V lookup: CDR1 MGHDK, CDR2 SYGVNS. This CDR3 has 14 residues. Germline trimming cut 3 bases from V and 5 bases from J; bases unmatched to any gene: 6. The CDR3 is CASSDWTGRTEAFF. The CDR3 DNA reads TGTGCCAGCAGTGACTGGACAGGCCGAACTGAAGCTTTCTTT.

CDR3 DNA: TGTGCCTGGAGTCCGGGACAGGGGGTCTCTGGAAACACCATATATTTT. Translation gives CAWSPGQGVSGNTIYF. The V and J genes are TRBV30 and TRBJ1-3; 11 bases are shared with TRBD1. CDR3 size: 16 residues. CDR1 and CDR2 from the germline V gene are GTSNPN and SVGIG (reference sequence). The junction had 3 bases not matched to a gene; V was cut back by 2 bases and J by 0 bases. Drawing the rest from reference TRBV30 and TRBJ1-3, the complete variable domain is SQTIHQWPATLVQPVGSPLSLECTVEGTSNPNLYWYRQAAGRGLQLLFYSVGIGQISSEVPQNLSASRPQDRQFILSSKKLLLSDSGFYLCAWSPGQGVSGNTIYFGEGSWLTVV.

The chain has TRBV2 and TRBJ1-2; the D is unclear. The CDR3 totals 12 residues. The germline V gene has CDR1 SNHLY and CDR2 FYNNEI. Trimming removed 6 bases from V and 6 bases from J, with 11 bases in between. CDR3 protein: CASRGESDGYTF. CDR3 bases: TGTGCCAGCAGGGGAGAGAGTGATGGCTACACCTTC.

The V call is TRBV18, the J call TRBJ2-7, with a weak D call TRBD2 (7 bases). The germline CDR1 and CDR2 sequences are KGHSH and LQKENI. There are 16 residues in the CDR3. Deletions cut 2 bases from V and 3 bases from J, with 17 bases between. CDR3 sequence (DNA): TGTGCCAGCTCACCAGGGAGGGGGGACTTGTTCTACGAGCAGTACTTC. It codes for CASSPGRGDLFYEQYF.